The 18 T cell receptor beta chains in this list originate from one sample, sequenced in a study of identical twins. TCRdb used MiXCR to reprocess the 5' RACE reads, holding one entry per CDR3 protein. The table has 500,000 to 700,000 distinct CDR3 sequences, 7% to 7.5% seen once. The same data also contributed to another study, on yellow fever vaccine responses in identical twins.

The sequenced sample was PBMCs. Receptor source: a woman younger than 35 in good health.

This clonotype was detected many times. The chain employs TRBV6-6 and TRBJ2-7; D ambiguous. V lost 6 bases to trimming and J lost 0 bases, with 6 bases between them. Germline CDR1 is MNHNY and CDR2 is SVGAGI (reference sequence). The CDR3 is 12 amino acids. CDR3 sequence: CASSPSSYEQYV. CDR3 nucleotide sequence: TGTGCCAGCAGCCCCAGCTCCTACGAGCAGTACGTC.

This clonotype has more than one count but fewer than ten. The chain employs TRBV28 and TRBJ2-1; TRBD2 is a possible D gene (6 bases). Germline V gene data show CDR1 as MDHEN and CDR2 as SYDVKM. The CDR3 sequence is 15 residues long. V was pared by 2 bases and J by 10 bases, with 18 bases between. DNA for the CDR3: TGTGCCAGCAGTTTAAAGCGGGCTATCCTCAGCGAGCAGTTCTTC. As protein: CASSLKRAILSEQFF.

The table lists this clonotype with a few counts. The chain combines TRBV25-1 with TRBJ2-2, with 12 nucleotides matching TRBD2. The CDR3 is 17 residues long. V was pared by 7 bases and J by 5 bases, with 11 bases of the junction left unmatched. Germline loops: CDR1 MGHDK, CDR2 SYGVNS. The CDR3 DNA sequence: TGTGCCAGCAAGCCCAACCCCGGGACTAGCGGGACCGGGGAGCTGTTTTTT. It yields the protein CASKPNPGTSGTGELFF. The whole variable domain, remainder taken from reference TRBV25-1 and TRBJ2-2, is EADIYQTPRYLVIGTGKKITLECSQTMGHDKMYWYQQDPGMELHLIHYSYGVNSTEKGDLSSESTVSRIRTEHFPLTLESARPSHTSQYLCASKPNPGTSGTGELFFGEGSRLTVL.

This chain links TRBV20-1 with TRBJ2-7; maybe TRBD1 (5 bases). CDR3 length equals 11 residues. The germline V gene encodes CDR1 DFQATT and CDR2 SNEGSKA (reference sequence). Trimming shortened V by 3 bases and J by 5 bases, and 8 bases separated the two germline ends. CDR3 in amino acids: CSASMGHEQYF. CDR3 DNA sequence: TGCAGTGCTAGTATGGGGCACGAGCAGTACTTC.

This clonotype was counted at least ten times. The rearrangement joins TRBV12-3 or TRBV12-4 to TRBJ2-3; 9 bases align to TRBD2. This CDR3 contains 15 residues. The V gene end was trimmed by 5 bases and the J gene end by 3 bases; junction bases not matched to a gene: 6. CDR3 region: CASSPRLAATDTQYF. CDR3 DNA: TGTGCCAGCAGTCCCCGACTAGCGGCAACAGATACGCAGTATTTT.

This clonotype was seen only a few times. J is TRBJ1-1 and V is TRBV12-3 or TRBV12-4; 7 positions agree with TRBD1. J was trimmed by 3 bases and V by 5 bases; bases with no gene match: 6. The CDR3 length is 14 residues. CDR3 nucleotides: TGTGCCAGCAGTCCGCTCAGGGGGGACACTGAAGCTTTCTTT. This sequence encodes CASSPLRGDTEAFF.

This rearrangement joins TRBV18 to TRBJ1-1; D perhaps matches TRBD1 (5 bases). The germline V gene encodes CDR1 KGHSH and CDR2 LQKENI. V was cut by 6 bases and J by 7 bases, with 15 bases left in between. The CDR3 has 13 residues. DNA for the CDR3: TGTGCCAGCTCCTCGGGACCGACCGGTGAAGCTTTCTTT. Translating it yields CASSSGPTGEAFF. Variable domain in full (rest from reference TRBV18 and TRBJ1-1): NAGVMQNPRHLVRRRGQEARLRCSPMKGHSHVYWYRQLPEEGLKFMVYLQKENIIDESGMPKERFSAEFPKEGPSILRIQQVVRGDSAAYFCASSSGPTGEAFFGQGTRLTVV.

This clonotype was counted between two and nine times. The rearrangement joins TRBV5-1 to TRBJ1-1; no clear D gene. V was trimmed by 4 bases and J by 1 base, leaving 14 bases between them. CDR1 and CDR2 from the germline V gene are SGHRS and YFSETQ. This CDR3 has 15 amino acids. The CDR3 reads CASSVQRTANTEAFF. CDR3 nucleotides: TGCGCCAGCAGCGTGCAGAGGACTGCGAACACTGAAGCTTTCTTT.

This clonotype was recorded a few times. V is TRBV2 and J is TRBJ2-7; TRBD2 is a possible D gene (7 bases). This CDR3 spans 17 amino acids. V lost 7 bases, J lost 0 bases, and 22 bases lay in between. CDR1 is SNHLY and CDR2 is FYNNEI in the germline V gene. CDR3 amino acids: CASKSRGGTTRSYEQYF. CDR3 DNA sequence: TGTGCCAGCAAGAGTCGGGGAGGGACAACCCGCTCCTACGAGCAGTACTTC.

This clonotype was found many times. The V gene is TRBV6-1, the J gene TRBJ2-6; no reliable D call. The V gene lost 7 bases and the J gene lost 0 bases, with 7 bases spanning the gap. This CDR3 comprises 14 residues. Germline V gene sequence: CDR1 MNHNS, CDR2 SASEGT. CDR3 coding DNA: TGTGCCAGCAAACCCTACTCTGGGGCCAACGTCCTGACTTTC. Translated: CASKPYSGANVLTF.

This clonotype was detected many times. This chain links TRBV20-1 with TRBJ2-7; 7 bases agree with TRBD2. This CDR3 spans 12 amino acids. The germline V gene encodes CDR1 DFQATT and CDR2 SNEGSKA (reference sequence). Unmatched junction bases numbered 4, after V lost 5 bases and J lost 3 bases. The CDR3 bases are TGCAGTGCTGGACGGGGGGACTACGAGCAGTACGTC. It specifies CSAGRGDYEQYV.

The chain has TRBV28 and TRBJ2-7; TRBD2 agrees at 7 bases. The V and J ends lost 2 bases and 6 bases, in that order; junction bases with no gene match: 10. The CDR3 contains 15 residues. Germline CDR1 MDHEN, CDR2 SYDVKM. CDR3 nucleotide sequence: TGTGCCAGCAGTTTAGGTGGGGCGTCGGGGGGCGAGCAGTACTTC. It codes for CASSLGGASGGEQYF.

This clonotype appeared a few times. This chain links TRBV11-1 with TRBJ1-4; no firm D call. The CDR3 has 18 amino acids. The germline gives CDR1 SGHAT, CDR2 FQDESV (reference sequence). The V end lost 5 bases, the J end lost 2 bases, and 21 bases lay between the germline ends. This chain's CDR3 is CASSNQWVVGTTNEKLFF. The CDR3 DNA sequence: TGTGCCAGCAGCAACCAATGGGTTGTTGGTACGACTAATGAAAAACTGTTTTTT.

This clonotype showed up many times. This chain links TRBV12-3 or TRBV12-4 with TRBJ2-3, with TRBD1 matching over 7 bases. V shed 7 bases, J shed 6 bases, and the junction held 4 bases outside the gene matches. This CDR3 contains 12 residues. CDR3 residues: CASTTGVDTQYF. DNA of the CDR3: TGTGCCAGCACTACAGGGGTGGATACGCAGTATTTT.

In this sample, this clonotype turned up a few times. The rearrangement links TRBV28 to TRBJ1-6; 11 positions match TRBD1. Germline CDR1 and CDR2: MDHEN and SYDVKM. The length of the CDR3 is 16 residues. J was trimmed by 7 bases and V by 4 bases; bases with no gene match: 6. Here the CDR3 reads CASSSVDRGRNSPLHF. In nucleotides, the CDR3 is TGTGCCAGCAGTTCGGTGGACAGGGGGCGAAATTCACCCCTCCACTTT. Full variable domain (missing parts from reference TRBV28 and TRBJ1-6): DVKVTQSSRYLVKRTGEKVFLECVQDMDHENMFWYRQDPGLGLRLIYFSYDVKMKEKGDIPEGYSVSREKKERFSLILESASTNQTSMYLCASSSVDRGRNSPLHFGNGTRLTVT.

This clonotype has ten or more counts. The J gene is TRBJ2-7, the V gene TRBV28; the match to TRBD2 covers 9 bases. The CDR3 totals 15 residues. Germline CDR1 is MDHEN and CDR2 is SYDVKM. Germline trimming cut 6 bases from V and 3 bases from J; bases unmatched to any gene: 9. CDR3 in DNA: TGTGCCAGCAGCTCTGTAGCGGGGGATATCTACGAGCAGTACGTC. Protein sequence: CASSSVAGDIYEQYV.

This clonotype has at least ten counts. The chain uses TRBV5-6 and TRBJ2-1; 9 bases line up with TRBD1. Unmatched junction bases numbered 3, after V lost 3 bases and J lost 14 bases. Per germline, CDR1 SGHDT and CDR2 YYEEEE. This CDR3 is built from 11 residues. CDR3: CASSWDRVEFF. CDR3 DNA sequence: TGTGCCAGCAGCTGGGACAGGGTAGAGTTCTTC.

This clonotype showed up just a few times. The junction departs from germline at one end; a sequencing error may be responsible. V gene TRBV12-3 or TRBV12-4 combines with J gene TRBJ2-1; 7 positions agree with TRBD1. CDR3 length: 14 amino acids. The chain's CDR3 is CASSLTGRYSEQFF. CDR3 sequence (DNA): TGTGCCAGCAGTTTGACAGGGAGATACAGTGAGCAGTTCTTC.